The 4 T cell receptor beta chains below come from one sample, sequenced in a study of cytomegalovirus exposure and HLA in healthy donors. The PCR made use of 60 Vbeta and 13 Jbeta primers. Repertoires were generated with immunoSEQ multiplex PCR, while TCRdb's copy carries only in-frame clones and drops some. Of 150,000 to 200,000 clones in the sample, about 81% were seen once. Sample: PBMCs. All receptors come from a woman younger than 35 in good health and CMV-seropositive.

The chain is built from TRBV11-2 and TRBJ1-2; D might be TRBD1 (6 bases). Trimming left V 4 bases short and J 2 bases short, with 14 bases between. CDR1 is SGHAT and CDR2 is FQNNGV in the germline V gene. The CDR3 spans 15 residues. The CDR3 DNA reads as TGTGCCAGCAGCTACGCGGGGGCAATCAACTATGGCTACACCTTC. Its translation is CASSYAGAINYGYTF. Using reference TRBV11-2 and TRBJ1-2 for the parts outside the CDR3, the full variable domain is EAGVAQSPRYKIIEKRQSVAFWCNPISGHATLYWYQQILGQGPKLLIQFQNNGVVDDSQLPKDRFSAERLKGVDSTLKIQPAKLEDSAVYLCASSYAGAINYGYTFGSGTRLTVV.

The V gene is TRBV4-1, the J gene TRBJ1-4; D is ambiguous. The CDR3 is made up of 15 amino acids. V was trimmed by 1 base and J by 4 bases, leaving 10 bases between them. Germline V lookup: CDR1 MGHRA, CDR2 YSYEKL. The CDR3 is CASSQVQAFNEKLFF. The DNA of the CDR3 is TGCGCCAGCAGCCAAGTCCAGGCTTTTAATGAAAAACTGTTTTTT.

This clone was observed a handful of times. V usage is TRBV2 and J usage is TRBJ1-6; TRBD1 agrees at 11 bases. J was trimmed by 8 bases and V by 7 bases; bases with no gene match: 7. The CDR3 is 15 amino acids. Germline loops: CDR1 SNHLY, CDR2 FYNNEI. For the CDR3, the DNA is TGTGCCAGCAAGCCCCGGACAGGGGGCGATTCACCCCTCCACTTT. This encodes CASKPRTGGDSPLHF.

This rearrangement joins TRBV5-1 to TRBJ2-1; D perhaps matches TRBD2 (6 bases). This CDR3 comprises 19 residues. Trimming shortened V by 4 bases and J by 0 bases, and 23 bases separated the two germline ends. CDR1 and CDR2 from the germline V gene are SGHRS and YFSETQ. Written as DNA, the CDR3 is TGCGCCAGCAGCCAAATTGAAGGTTGGCGGGGCAGCTCCTACAATGAGCAGTTCTTC. Translated: CASSQIEGWRGSSYNEQFF. Based on the CDR3 plus reference TRBV5-1 and TRBJ2-1, the full variable domain is KAGVTQTPRYLIKTRGQQVTLSCSPISGHRSVSWYQQTPGQGLQFLFEYFSETQRNKGNFPGRFSGRQFSNSRSEMNVSTLELGDSALYLCASSQIEGWRGSSYNEQFFGPGTRLTVL.